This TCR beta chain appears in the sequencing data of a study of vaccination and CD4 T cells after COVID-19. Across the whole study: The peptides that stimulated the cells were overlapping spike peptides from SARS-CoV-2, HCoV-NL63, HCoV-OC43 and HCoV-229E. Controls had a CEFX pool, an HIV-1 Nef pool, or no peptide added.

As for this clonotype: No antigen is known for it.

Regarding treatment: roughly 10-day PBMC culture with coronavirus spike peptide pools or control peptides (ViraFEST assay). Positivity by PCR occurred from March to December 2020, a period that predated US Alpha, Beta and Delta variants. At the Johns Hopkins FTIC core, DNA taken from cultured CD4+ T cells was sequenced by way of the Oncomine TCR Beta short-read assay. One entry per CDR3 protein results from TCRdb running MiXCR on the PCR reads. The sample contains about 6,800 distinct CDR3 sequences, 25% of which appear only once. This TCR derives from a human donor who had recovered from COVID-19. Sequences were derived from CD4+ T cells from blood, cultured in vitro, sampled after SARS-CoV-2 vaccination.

The CDR3 DNA sequence: TGTGCCAGCAGCGTAGAGGGGAGGCAGCAGACCCAGTACTTC. It encodes CASSVEGRQQTQYF. V gene TRBV7-7 combines with J gene TRBJ2-5; TRBD2 might be the D (6 bases). CDR3 length equals 14 residues. Germline V gene sequence: CDR1 SSHAT, CDR2 FNYEAQ (reference sequence). V was trimmed by 5 bases and J by 6 bases, leaving 16 bases between them.